This T cell receptor (beta chain) was identified during a study of cytomegalovirus exposure and HLA in healthy donors. The study's findings and limits: The majority of TCR sequences were rare, yet some public TCRs appeared in many donors. According to the study, roughly 160 TCR beta chains were cytomegalovirus-associated.

Turning to this clone: Its antigen remains unidentified.

V shed 5 bases and J 5 bases; nucleotides not matched to a gene: 10. Germline V lookup: CDR1 MDHEN, CDR2 SYDVKM. The CDR3 runs 16 residues. The data were produced by immunoSEQ multiplex PCR, yet TCRdb's version contains in-frame clones alone and is incomplete. This sample has roughly 150,000 clones, with under 90% found just once. This chain uses TRBV28 with TRBJ2-2; 8 bases are a match to TRBD1. Sequencing was done on a sample of PBMCs. This TCR was sampled from a woman aged 18-29 years in good health and CMV-seropositive. CDR3 protein: CASSRSGQGGTGELFF. CDR3 coding DNA: TGTGCCAGCAGTCGCTCCGGACAGGGAGGTACCGGGGAGCTGTTTTTT.